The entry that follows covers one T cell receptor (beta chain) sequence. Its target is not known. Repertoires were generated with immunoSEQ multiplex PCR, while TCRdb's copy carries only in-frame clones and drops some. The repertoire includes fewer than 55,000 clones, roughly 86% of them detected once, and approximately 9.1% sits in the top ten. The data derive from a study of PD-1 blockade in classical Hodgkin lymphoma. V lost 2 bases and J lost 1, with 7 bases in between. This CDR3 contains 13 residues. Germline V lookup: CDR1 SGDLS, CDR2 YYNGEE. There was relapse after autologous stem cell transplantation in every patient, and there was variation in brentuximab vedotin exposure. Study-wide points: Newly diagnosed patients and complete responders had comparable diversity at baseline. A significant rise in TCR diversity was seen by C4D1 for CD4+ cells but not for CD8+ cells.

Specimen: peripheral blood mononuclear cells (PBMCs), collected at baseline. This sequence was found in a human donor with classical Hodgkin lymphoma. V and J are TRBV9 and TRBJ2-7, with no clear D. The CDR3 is CASSVGISYEQYF. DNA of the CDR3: TGTGCCAGCAGCGTGGGCATATCCTACGAGCAGTACTTC.